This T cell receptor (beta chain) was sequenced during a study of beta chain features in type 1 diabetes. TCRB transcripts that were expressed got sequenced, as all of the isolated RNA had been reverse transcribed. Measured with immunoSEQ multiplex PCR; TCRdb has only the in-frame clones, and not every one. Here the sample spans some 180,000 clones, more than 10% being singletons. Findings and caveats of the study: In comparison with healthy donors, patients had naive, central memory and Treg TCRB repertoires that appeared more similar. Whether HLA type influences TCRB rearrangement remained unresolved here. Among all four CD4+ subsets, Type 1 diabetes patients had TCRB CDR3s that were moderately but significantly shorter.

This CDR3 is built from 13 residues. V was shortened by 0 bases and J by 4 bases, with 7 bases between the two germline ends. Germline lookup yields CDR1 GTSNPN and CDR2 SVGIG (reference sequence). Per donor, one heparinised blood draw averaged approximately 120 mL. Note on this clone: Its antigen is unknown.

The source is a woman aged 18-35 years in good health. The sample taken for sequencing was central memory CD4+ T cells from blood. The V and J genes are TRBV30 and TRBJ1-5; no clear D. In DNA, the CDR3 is TGTGCCTGGAGTGTCGGGGAGAATCAGCCCCAGCATTTT. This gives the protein CAWSVGENQPQHF.